The rows below give T cell receptor beta chains drawn from one sample of a study of CD4+ T cells in melanoma. The protocol was immunoSEQ multiplex PCR, while the TCRdb copy is restricted to in-frame clones and leaves out a portion. The data contain just over 14,000 clones, 60% to 70% of them singletons. What was sequenced was cells from a culture (not recorded whether cultured in vitro). The receptors originated from a human donor with melanoma. Both conserved end residues are part of each CDR3. D genes are given only for firm matches. Clone size is given for some rows only: seen once, a few or many times, or a class if the clone is expanded.

v_gene,abundance,j_gene,d_gene,CDR3aa,CDR3nt
TRBV2,.,TRBJ2-2,.,CASSVGALNTGELFF,TGTGCCAGCAGTGTAGGGGCCCTGAACACCGGGGAGCTGTTTTTT
TRBV7-9,.,TRBJ2-3,.,CASSLRTESTDTQYF,TGTGCCAGCAGCTTAAGAACAGAGAGCACAGATACGCAGTATTTT
TRBV18,.,TRBJ2-5,TRBD2,CASSPPTGGGPRETQYF,TGTGCCAGCTCACCACCGACCGGCGGGGGGCCTCGGGAGACCCAGTACTTC
TRBV5-1,.,TRBJ2-5,.,CASSLSTGRETQYF,TGCGCCAGCAGCTTGTCAACAGGGAGAGAGACCCAGTACTTC
TRBV10-3,once,TRBJ1-5,.,CASSPREGGNQPQHF,TGTGCCAGCAGCCCTCGGGAGGGCGGTAATCAGCCCCAGCATTTT
TRBV9,.,TRBJ1-3,.,CASSVGGQSSGNTIYF,TGTGCCAGCAGCGTAGGGGGGCAGAGCTCTGGAAACACCATATATTTT
TRBV19,.,TRBJ1-5,.,CASSHPTGRGDLVHNQPQHF,TGTGCCAGTAGTCATCCTACCGGGAGGGGAGATTTGGTTCACAATCAGCCCCAGCATTTT
TRBV18,few,TRBJ2-4,.,CASSPEGWLRAKNIQYF,TGTGCCAGCTCACCAGAGGGTTGGCTTCGGGCCAAAAACATTCAGTACTTC
TRBV11-2,.,TRBJ2-7,TRBD1,CASSLTQTGVGYEQYF,TGTGCCAGCAGCCTGACGCAGACAGGGGTGGGCTACGAGCAGTACTTC
TRBV18,.,TRBJ1-1,.,CASSPYGADTEAFF,TGTGCCAGCTCACCATACGGGGCCGACACTGAAGCTTTCTTT
TRBV2,.,TRBJ1-2,.,CASSATGAVRGGYTF,TGTGCCAGCAGTGCAACGGGAGCCGTGAGAGGAGGCTACACCTTC
TRBV9,.,TRBJ2-1,.,CASSATGSSYNEQFF,TGTGCCAGCAGCGCAACAGGGAGCTCCTACAATGAGCAGTTCTTC
TRBV11-3,once,TRBJ2-4,TRBD1,CASSLDRGRSAKNIQYF,TGTGCCAGCAGCTTAGACAGGGGGCGCAGTGCCAAAAACATTCAGTACTTC
TRBV11-2,.,TRBJ1-2,.,CASSPPPATGRYGYTF,TGTGCCAGCAGCCCCCCGCCCGCGACAGGCAGATATGGCTACACCTTC
TRBV5-4,.,TRBJ1-1,.,CASSLVDLEGMRAEAFF,TGTGCCAGCAGCTTGGTGGATTTGGAGGGGATGAGGGCTGAAGCTTTCTTT
TRBV5-8,few,TRBJ2-5,.,CASTKGVQTQYF,TGTGCCAGTACCAAGGGTGTTCAGACCCAGTACTTC
TRBV5-4,.,TRBJ2-3,.,CASSLARGTQYF,TGTGCCAGCAGCTTGGCCCGGGGTACGCAGTATTTT
TRBV4-1,.,TRBJ2-3,TRBD2,CASSQRLRTSGGHRGDTQYF,TGCGCCAGCAGCCAAAGGCTGCGGACTAGCGGGGGCCACCGGGGAGATACGCAGTATTTT
TRBV18,.,TRBJ2-7,TRBD2,CASSPGTSGGYEQYF,TGTGCCAGCTCACCAGGGACTAGCGGGGGCTACGAGCAGTACTTC
TRBV9,.,TRBJ2-1,TRBD2,CASSVGTRDLNEQFF,TGTGCCAGCAGCGTTGGGACTAGAGATTTGAATGAGCAGTTCTTC
TRBV25-1,.,TRBJ2-3,.,CASTVRDTQYF,TGTGCCAGCACGGTGAGAGATACGCAGTATTTT
TRBV5-4,few,TRBJ2-5,TRBD2,CASSFPSGGLEETQYF,TGTGCCAGCAGCTTTCCTAGCGGGGGGCTTGAGGAGACCCAGTACTTC
TRBV18,.,TRBJ2-2,TRBD1,CASSPGTATGELFF,TGTGCCAGCTCACCGGGGACAGCAACCGGGGAGCTGTTTTTT
TRBV5-1,few,TRBJ1-1,.,CASSLSGVDTEAFF,TGCGCCAGCAGCTTATCAGGGGTAGACACTGAAGCTTTCTTT
TRBV5-1,.,TRBJ2-5,.,CASSLMSGVAETQYF,TGCGCCAGCAGCTTGATGTCGGGGGTCGCGGAGACCCAGTACTTC
TRBV4-2,.,TRBJ2-5,TRBD2,CASSQAGGGGEKTQYF,TGTGCCAGCAGCCAAGCCGGGGGGGGTGGCGAGAAGACCCAGTACTTC
TRBV6-5,.,TRBJ1-3,.,CASSYAGKSGNTIYF,TGTGCCAGCAGTTACGCAGGGAAGTCTGGAAACACCATATATTTT
TRBV5-1,.,TRBJ2-2,TRBD2,CASAPVAGGDTGELFF,TGCGCCAGTGCGCCCGTAGCGGGGGGAGACACCGGGGAGCTGTTTTTT
TRBV11-2,medium-sized,TRBJ2-7,TRBD1,CASSRLGQRGEQYF,TGTGCCAGCAGCCGCCTGGGACAGCGCGGAGAGCAGTACTTC
TRBV5-1,.,TRBJ1-2,.,CASSRDNSGYTF,TGCGCCAGCAGCCGGGACAATTCGGGCTACACCTTC
TRBV2,few,TRBJ2-3,TRBD2,CATSTSGGFSDTQYF,TGTGCCACCTCGACTAGCGGGGGATTCTCAGATACGCAGTATTTT
TRBV4-2,.,TRBJ1-5,.,CASSFSGGNQPQHF,TGTGCCAGCAGCTTTAGTGGGGGCAATCAGCCCCAGCATTTT
TRBV4-1,.,TRBJ1-5,.,CASSHGIREGVAQPQHF,TGCGCCAGCAGCCACGGAATAAGAGAGGGGGTAGCTCAGCCCCAGCATTTT
TRBV6-5,few,TRBJ1-6,.,CASSYSRSGFHSPLHF,TGTGCCAGCAGTTACTCTCGTTCAGGGTTCCATTCACCCCTCCACTTT
TRBV19,.,TRBJ1-1,.,CASSIGLTNTEAFF,TGTGCCAGTAGTATCGGACTCACGAACACTGAAGCTTTCTTT
TRBV9,.,TRBJ1-1,.,CASSALTGRAEAFF,TGTGCCAGCAGCGCCCTCACCGGGCGGGCTGAAGCTTTCTTT
TRBV5-4,few,TRBJ1-1,.,CASSLARGVPEAFF,TGTGCCAGCAGCTTGGCCCGGGGTGTCCCTGAAGCTTTCTTT
TRBV5-6,.,TRBJ1-2,.,CASSSGQRLNYGYTF,TGTGCCAGCAGCTCAGGACAGCGACTAAACTATGGCTACACCTTC
TRBV5-5,.,TRBJ2-3,.,CASSLGGWQRRTDTQYF,TGTGCCAGCAGCTTGGGTGGTTGGCAACGCCGCACAGATACGCAGTATTTT
TRBV7-6,few,TRBJ1-4,.,CASSLFDQKLFF,TGTGCCAGCAGCTTATTCGATCAAAAACTGTTTTTT
TRBV11-2,.,TRBJ1-2,.,CASSLRTQGIAGYTF,TGTGCCAGCAGCCTACGTACACAGGGTATCGCTGGCTACACCTTC
TRBV4-1,.,TRBJ2-7,.,CASSQDREQYF,TGCGCCAGCAGCCAAGATCGCGAGCAGTACTTC
TRBV5-1,.,TRBJ2-5,.,CASSLWGRIETQYF,TGCGCCAGCAGCTTGTGGGGGCGTATAGAGACCCAGTACTTC
TRBV10-3,.,TRBJ2-7,TRBD1,CASSLHHRGEQYF,TGTGCCAGCAGTCTCCACCACAGGGGCGAGCAGTACTTC
TRBV2,few,TRBJ1-5,.,CASSVVGSNQPQHF,TGTGCCAGCAGTGTCGTCGGCAGCAATCAGCCCCAGCATTTT
TRBV4-1,.,TRBJ2-1,TRBD2,CASSRELTSGGRNEQFF,TGCGCCAGCAGCCGGGAGCTTACTAGCGGGGGGCGGAATGAGCAGTTCTTC
TRBV18,.,TRBJ1-1,TRBD1,CASSPRAGTGLEAFF,TGTGCCAGCTCACCACGTGCCGGGACAGGTCTAGAAGCTTTCTTT
TRBV10-3,.,TRBJ1-1,.,CAISDTGLGTEAFF,TGTGCCATCAGTGACACAGGGCTGGGCACTGAAGCTTTCTTT
TRBV2,.,TRBJ2-7,TRBD2,CASSSLKSSGGAIYEQYF,TGTGCCAGCAGTTCCCTTAAATCTAGCGGGGGGGCCATTTACGAGCAGTACTTC
TRBV7-3,few,TRBJ1-6,.,CASSLRARSPLHF,TGTGCCAGCAGCCTAAGGGCACGTTCACCCCTCCACTTT
TRBV7-3,.,TRBJ2-7,TRBD2,CASSLTSGGRGPGEQYF,TGTGCCAGCAGCTTAACTAGCGGGGGGCGAGGGCCTGGTGAGCAGTACTTC
TRBV7-8,few,TRBJ1-1,.,CASSLSQARMNTEAFF,TGTGCCAGCAGCTTATCTCAGGCGAGAATGAACACTGAAGCTTTCTTT
TRBV6-1,.,TRBJ1-6,.,CASSEEGNSPLHF,TGTGCCAGCAGTGAAGAAGGGAATTCACCCCTCCACTTT